This TCR beta chain was recorded in a study of cytomegalovirus exposure and HLA in healthy donors. Unmatched junction bases numbered 3, after V lost 5 bases and J lost 4 bases. CDR3 length: 13 residues. The germline V gene has CDR1 LGHNT and CDR2 FRNRAP. This clone was seen a few times. The PCR ran on 60 Vbeta and 13 Jbeta primers. Clones were sequenced by immunoSEQ multiplex PCR, and TCRdb holds only the in-frame ones, with some missing. The sample shows 77,000 or so clones, about 79% of them seen only once. The sequencing input was PBMCs. This TCR came from a man in his forties in good health and CMV-seronegative. The rearrangement joins TRBV12-5 to TRBJ1-1, with 8 bases matching TRBD1. CDR3 sequence reads: CASGATGGTEAFF. In DNA form, the CDR3 reads TGTGCTAGTGGTGCCACAGGGGGCACTGAAGCTTTCTTT. Drawing the rest from reference TRBV12-5 and TRBJ1-1, the complete variable domain is DARVTQTPRHKVTEMGQEVTMRCQPILGHNTVFWYRQTMMQGLELLAYFRNRAPLDDSGMPKDRFSAEMPDATLATLKIQPSEPRDSAVYFCASGATGGTEAFFGQGTRLTVV.